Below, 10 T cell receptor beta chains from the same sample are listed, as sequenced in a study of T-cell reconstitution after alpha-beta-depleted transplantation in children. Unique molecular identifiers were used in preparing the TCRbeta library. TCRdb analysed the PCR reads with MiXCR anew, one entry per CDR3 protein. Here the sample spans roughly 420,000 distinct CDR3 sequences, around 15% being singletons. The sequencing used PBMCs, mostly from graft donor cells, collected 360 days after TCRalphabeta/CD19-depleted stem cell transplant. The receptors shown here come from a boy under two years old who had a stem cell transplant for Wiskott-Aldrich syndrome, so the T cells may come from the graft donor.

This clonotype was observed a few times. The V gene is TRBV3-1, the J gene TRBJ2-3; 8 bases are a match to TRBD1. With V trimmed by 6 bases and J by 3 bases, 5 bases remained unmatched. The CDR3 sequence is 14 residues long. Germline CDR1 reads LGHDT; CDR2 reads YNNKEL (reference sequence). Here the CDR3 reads CASRGQGRTDTQYF. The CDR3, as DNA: TGTGCCAGCAGAGGACAGGGAAGGACAGATACGCAGTATTTT.

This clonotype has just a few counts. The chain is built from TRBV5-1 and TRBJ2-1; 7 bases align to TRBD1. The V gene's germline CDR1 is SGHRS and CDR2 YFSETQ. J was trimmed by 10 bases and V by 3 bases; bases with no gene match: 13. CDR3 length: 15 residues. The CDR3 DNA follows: TGCGCCAGCAGCTCGGGACAGAGCAGAGGGGAAGAGCAGTTCTTC. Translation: CASSSGQSRGEEQFF. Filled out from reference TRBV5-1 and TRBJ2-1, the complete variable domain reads KAGVTQTPRYLIKTRGQQVTLSCSPISGHRSVSWYQQTPGQGLQFLFEYFSETQRNKGNFPGRFSGRQFSNSRSEMNVSTLELGDSALYLCASSSGQSRGEEQFFGPGTRLTVL.

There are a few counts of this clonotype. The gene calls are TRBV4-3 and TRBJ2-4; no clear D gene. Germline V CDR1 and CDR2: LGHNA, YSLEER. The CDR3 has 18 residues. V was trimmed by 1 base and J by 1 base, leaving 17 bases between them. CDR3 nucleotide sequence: TGCGCCAGCAGCCAAGGGACCTCCGAGCCGAGGGCCAAAAACATTCAGTACTTC. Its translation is CASSQGTSEPRAKNIQYF.

CDR3 nucleotide sequence: TGTGCCAGCAGCTACCCCGGACGGACGAACACCGGGGAGCTGTTTTTT. Encoded protein: CASSYPGRTNTGELFF. The chain links TRBV6-5 to TRBJ2-2, with D unclear. Germline assignment: CDR1 MNHEY and CDR2 SVGAGI. Trimming took off 6 bases at V and 0 bases at J, with 14 bases between the two ends. The CDR3 is 16 amino acids.

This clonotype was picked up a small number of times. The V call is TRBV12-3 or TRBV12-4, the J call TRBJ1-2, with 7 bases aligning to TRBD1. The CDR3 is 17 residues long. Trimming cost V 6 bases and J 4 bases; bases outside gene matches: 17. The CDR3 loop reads CASSRDRGGGISYGYTF. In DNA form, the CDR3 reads TGTGCCAGCAGCCGGGACAGAGGAGGAGGAATAAGCTATGGCTACACCTTC.

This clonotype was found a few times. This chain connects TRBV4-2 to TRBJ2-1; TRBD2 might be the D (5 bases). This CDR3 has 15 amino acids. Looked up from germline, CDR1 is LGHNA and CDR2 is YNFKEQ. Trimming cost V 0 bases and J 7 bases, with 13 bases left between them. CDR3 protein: CASSQDRGPRNEQFF. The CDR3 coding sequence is TGTGCCAGCAGCCAAGATCGGGGTCCACGGAATGAGCAGTTCTTC.

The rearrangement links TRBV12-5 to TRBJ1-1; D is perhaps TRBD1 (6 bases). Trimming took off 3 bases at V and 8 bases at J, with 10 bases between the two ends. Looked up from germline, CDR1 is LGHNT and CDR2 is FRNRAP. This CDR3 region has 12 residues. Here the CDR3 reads CASGFPQGEAFF. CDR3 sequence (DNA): TGTGCTAGTGGTTTCCCCCAGGGGGAAGCTTTCTTT.

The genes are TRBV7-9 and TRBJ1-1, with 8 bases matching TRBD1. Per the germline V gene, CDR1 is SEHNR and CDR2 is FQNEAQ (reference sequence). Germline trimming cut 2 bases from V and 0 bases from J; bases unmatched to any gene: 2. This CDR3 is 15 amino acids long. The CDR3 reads CASSLNRGMNTEAFF. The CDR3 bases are TGTGCCAGCAGCTTAAACAGGGGGATGAACACTGAAGCTTTCTTT.

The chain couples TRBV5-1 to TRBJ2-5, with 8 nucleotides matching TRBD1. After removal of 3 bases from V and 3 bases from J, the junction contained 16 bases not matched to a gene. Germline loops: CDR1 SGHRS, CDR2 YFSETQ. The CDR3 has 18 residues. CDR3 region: CASSYYRRIDRGEETQYF. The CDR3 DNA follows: TGCGCCAGCAGCTATTACAGGCGAATAGACAGGGGCGAAGAGACCCAGTACTTC.

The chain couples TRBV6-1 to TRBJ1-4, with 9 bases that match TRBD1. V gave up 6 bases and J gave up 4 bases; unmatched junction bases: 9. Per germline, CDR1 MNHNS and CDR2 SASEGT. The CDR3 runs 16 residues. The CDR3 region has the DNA TGTGCCAGCAGGCGGGACCCGACAGGGGGTAATGAAAAACTGTTTTTT. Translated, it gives CASRRDPTGGNEKLFF.